What follows are 4 T cell receptor beta chains derived from one specimen sequenced in a study of blood T cell repertoires in COVID-19. The protocol was immunoSEQ multiplex PCR, while the TCRdb copy is restricted to in-frame clones and leaves out a portion. The sample has some 80,000 clones, about four fifths seen once. Material for sequencing was peripheral blood. The source of these receptors is a human donor in a cohort sampled during active COVID-19.

J is TRBJ2-7 and V is TRBV6-5; weak D call: TRBD1 (5 bases). Germline-derived CDR1 and CDR2 are MNHEY and SVGAGI. V lost 6 bases, J lost 5 bases, and 14 bases lay in between. CDR3 length: 13 residues. The CDR3 DNA reads as TGTGCCAGCAGCTGGGGCGGTTTTAACGAGCAGTACTTC. Residues: CASSWGGFNEQYF.

The chain recombines TRBV7-2 with TRBJ2-7; 9 bases fit TRBD1. V was pared by 6 bases and J by 2 bases, with 8 bases of the junction left unmatched. Germline V gene data show CDR1 as SGHTA and CDR2 as FQGNSA. This CDR3 has 15 residues. CDR3 in amino acids: CASSRAGTGTYEQYF. The CDR3 DNA reads TGTGCCAGCAGTCGCGCCGGGACAGGGACCTACGAGCAGTACTTC.

This chain uses TRBV28 with TRBJ2-1, with D possibly matching TRBD1 (6 bases). V dropped 6 bases and J dropped 0 bases, with 15 bases sitting between them. CDR1 and CDR2 from the germline V gene are MDHEN and SYDVKM. The CDR3 extends over 16 amino acids. CDR3 DNA sequence: TGTGCCAGCAGCCCCTATGGGACATTCTCCTACAATGAGCAGTTCTTC. Protein sequence: CASSPYGTFSYNEQFF.

The chain couples TRBV19 to TRBJ1-2; 8 positions agree with TRBD1. After removal of 5 bases from V and 8 bases from J, the junction contained 19 bases not matched to a gene. Per germline, CDR1 LNHDA and CDR2 SQIVND (reference sequence). The CDR3 is 17 amino acids. The CDR3 is CASSLKPPGQAFEGYTF. CDR3 sequence (DNA): TGTGCCAGTAGTCTGAAGCCCCCGGGACAGGCCTTCGAGGGCTACACCTTC.